This TCR beta chain was sequenced for a study of blood T cell repertoires in COVID-19. The data were produced by immunoSEQ multiplex PCR, yet TCRdb's version contains in-frame clones alone and is incomplete. The sample lists about 250,000 clones; more than 70% were seen once. The receptor was derived from a man at least 80 years old with acute or convalescent COVID-19. Source material: peripheral blood.

This chain's CDR3 is CASSPRYSVGRGQGEQYF. CDR3 coding DNA: TGTGCCAGCAGCCCCCGGTATAGTGTGGGGAGGGGACAAGGCGAGCAGTACTTC. V gene TRBV7-2 combines with J gene TRBJ2-7; D possibly corresponds to TRBD2 (7 bases). Deletions cut 5 bases from V and 6 bases from J, with 29 bases between. This CDR3 is built from 18 residues. Germline V gene lookup returns CDR1 SGHTA and CDR2 FQGNSA.